The clone carrying this TCR beta chain showed up many times. The sample originates from a study of neurological immune-mediated disorders. The cDNA came from 5'RACE, which used 10-nucleotide random UMIs. TCRdb ran MiXCR on the 5' RACE reads and lists one entry per CDR3 protein. The profile covers about 79,000 distinct CDR3 sequences, with 12% to 15% appearing a single time and about 7% taken by the ten largest. The CDR3 is made up of 15 amino acids. The germline V gene has CDR1 DFQATT and CDR2 SNEGSKA (reference sequence). Germline trimming cut 0 bases from V and 3 bases from J; bases unmatched to any gene: 6.

The rearrangement links TRBV20-1 to TRBJ2-7; 9 bases are shared with TRBD1. This TCR was recovered from a woman in her forties or fifties in good health. Specimen: PBMCs. CDR3 DNA sequence: TGCAGTGCTAGAGATGCAGGGACAGGGCACTACGAGCAGTACTTC. It codes for CSARDAGTGHYEQYF.